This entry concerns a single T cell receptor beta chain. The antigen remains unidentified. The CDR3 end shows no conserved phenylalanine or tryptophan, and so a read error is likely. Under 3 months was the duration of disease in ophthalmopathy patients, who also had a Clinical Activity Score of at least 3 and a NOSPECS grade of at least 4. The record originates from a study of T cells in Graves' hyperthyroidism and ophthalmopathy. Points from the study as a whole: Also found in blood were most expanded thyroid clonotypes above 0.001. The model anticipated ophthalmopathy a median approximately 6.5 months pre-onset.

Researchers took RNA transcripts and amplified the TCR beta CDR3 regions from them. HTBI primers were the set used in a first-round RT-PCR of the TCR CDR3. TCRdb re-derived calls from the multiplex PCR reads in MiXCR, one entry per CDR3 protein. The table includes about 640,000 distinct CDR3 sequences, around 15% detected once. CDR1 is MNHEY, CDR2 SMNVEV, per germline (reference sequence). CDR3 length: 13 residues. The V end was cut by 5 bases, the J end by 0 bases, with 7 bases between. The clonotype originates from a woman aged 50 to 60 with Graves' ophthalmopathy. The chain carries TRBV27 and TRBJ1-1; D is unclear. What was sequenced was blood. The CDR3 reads CASSLQVNTEAFL. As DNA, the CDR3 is TGTGCCAGCAGTCTACAAGTGAACACTGAAGCTTTCCTT.